This paragraph covers one TCR beta chain sequence. This sample is drawn from a study of T cell clonotyping in hematopoietic cell transplantation. Trimming removed 6 bases from V and 6 bases from J, with 9 bases in between. CDR1 MNHEY and CDR2 SVGAGI come from the germline V gene. This CDR3 is 11 amino acids long. This table comes from immunoSEQ multiplex PCR, and its TCRdb copy is limited to in-frame clones, with some not included. The profile shows 15,000 to 25,000 clones, more than 60% of them singletons. Sequenced material: peripheral blood mononuclear cells. The receptor comes from a man aged 60 to 75 in good health. Some clones in this sample may be carry-over from other donors' samples. This chain links TRBV6-5 with TRBJ2-7; D remains ambiguous. DNA of the CDR3: TGTGCCAGCAGGAAGAACTGCGAGCAGTACTTC. It specifies CASRKNCEQYF.